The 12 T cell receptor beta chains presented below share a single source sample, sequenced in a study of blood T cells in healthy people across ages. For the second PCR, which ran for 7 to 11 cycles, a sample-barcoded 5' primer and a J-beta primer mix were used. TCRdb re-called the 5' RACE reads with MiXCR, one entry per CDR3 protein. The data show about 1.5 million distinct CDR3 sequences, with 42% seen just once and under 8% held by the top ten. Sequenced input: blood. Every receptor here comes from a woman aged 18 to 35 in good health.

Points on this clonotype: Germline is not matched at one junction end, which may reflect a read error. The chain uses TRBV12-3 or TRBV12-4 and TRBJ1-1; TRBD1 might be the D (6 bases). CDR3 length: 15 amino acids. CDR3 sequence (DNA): TGTGCCAGCAGTACAGATGGGGGGCCTAACACTGGAGCTTTCTTT. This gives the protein CASSTDGGPNTGAFF.

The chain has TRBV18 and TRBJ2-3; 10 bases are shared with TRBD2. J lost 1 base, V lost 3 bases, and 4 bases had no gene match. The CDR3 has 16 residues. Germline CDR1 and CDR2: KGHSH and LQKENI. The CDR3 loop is CASSPSLAGGTDTQYF. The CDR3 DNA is TGTGCCAGCTCACCCTCTCTAGCGGGAGGCACAGATACGCAGTATTTT.

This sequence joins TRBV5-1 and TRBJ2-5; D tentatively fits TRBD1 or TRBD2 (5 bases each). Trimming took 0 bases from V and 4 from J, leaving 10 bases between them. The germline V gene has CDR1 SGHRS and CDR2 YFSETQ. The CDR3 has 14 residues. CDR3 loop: CASSLASGPETQYF. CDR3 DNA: TGCGCCAGCAGCTTGGCCTCGGGGCCAGAGACCCAGTACTTC.

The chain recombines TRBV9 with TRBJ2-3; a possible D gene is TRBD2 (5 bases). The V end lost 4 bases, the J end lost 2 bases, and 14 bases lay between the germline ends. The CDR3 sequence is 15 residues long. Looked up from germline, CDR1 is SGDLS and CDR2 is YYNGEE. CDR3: CASSPPGIITDTQYF. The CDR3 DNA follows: TGTGCCAGCAGCCCCCCCGGGATAATCACAGATACGCAGTATTTT.

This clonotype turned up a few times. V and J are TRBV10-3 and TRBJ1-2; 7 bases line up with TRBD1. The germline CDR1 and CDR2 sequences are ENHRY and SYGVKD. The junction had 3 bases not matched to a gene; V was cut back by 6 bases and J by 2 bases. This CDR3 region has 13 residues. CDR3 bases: TGTGCCATCAGCCGGGACAGAAACTATGGCTACACCTTC. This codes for CAISRDRNYGYTF.

The DNA for the CDR3 is TGTGCCAGCAGCGTAGCTCCCCAGGTCGACACTGAAGCTTTCTTT. It is translated as CASSVAPQVDTEAFF. This chain joins TRBV9 and TRBJ1-1; D gene uncertain. Germline loops: CDR1 SGDLS, CDR2 YYNGEE. This CDR3 is 15 amino acids long. V lost 0 bases, J lost 3 bases, and 12 bases lay in between.

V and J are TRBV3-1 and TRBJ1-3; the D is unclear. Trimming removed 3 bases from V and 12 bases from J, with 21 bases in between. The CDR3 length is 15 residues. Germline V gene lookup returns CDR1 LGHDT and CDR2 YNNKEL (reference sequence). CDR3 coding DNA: TGTGCCAGCAGCCATCCCTCCATCGGCCCGCTGGACATATATTTT. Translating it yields CASSHPSIGPLDIYF.

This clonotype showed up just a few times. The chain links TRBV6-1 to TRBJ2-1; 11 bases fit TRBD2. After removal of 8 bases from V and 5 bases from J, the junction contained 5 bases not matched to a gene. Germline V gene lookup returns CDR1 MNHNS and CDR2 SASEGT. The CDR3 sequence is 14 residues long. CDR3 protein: CASLGGLADNEQFF. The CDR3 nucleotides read TGTGCCAGCCTCGGGGGACTAGCGGACAATGAGCAGTTCTTC.

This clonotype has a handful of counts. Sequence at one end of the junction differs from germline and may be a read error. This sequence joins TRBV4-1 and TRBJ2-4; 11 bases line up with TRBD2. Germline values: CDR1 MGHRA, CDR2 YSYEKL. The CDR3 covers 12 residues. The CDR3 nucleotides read TGCGCCAGCAGCCACACTCCGGGACTAGCGGTCTTC. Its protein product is CASSHTPGLAVF.

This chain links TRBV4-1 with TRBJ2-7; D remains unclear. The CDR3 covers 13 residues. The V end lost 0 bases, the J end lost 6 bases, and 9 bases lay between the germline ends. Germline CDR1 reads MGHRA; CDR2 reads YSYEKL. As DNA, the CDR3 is TGCGCCAGCAGCCAAGAACTTTCAGGCGAGCAGTACTTC. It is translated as CASSQELSGEQYF.

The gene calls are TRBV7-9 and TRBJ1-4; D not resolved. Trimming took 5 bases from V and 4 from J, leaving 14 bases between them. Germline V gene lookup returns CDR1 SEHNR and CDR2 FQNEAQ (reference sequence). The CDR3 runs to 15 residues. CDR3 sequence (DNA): TGTGCCAGCAGCCCGTCAGGTCCGAATAATGAAAAACTGTTTTTT. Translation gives CASSPSGPNNEKLFF.

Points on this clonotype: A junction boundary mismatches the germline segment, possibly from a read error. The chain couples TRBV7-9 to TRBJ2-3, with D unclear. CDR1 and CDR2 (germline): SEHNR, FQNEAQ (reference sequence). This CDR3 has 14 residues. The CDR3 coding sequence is TGTGCCAGCAGCTTAGTGGATATCACAGATAAGCAGTATTTT. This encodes CASSLVDITDKQYF. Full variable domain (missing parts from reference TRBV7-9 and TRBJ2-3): DTGVSQNPRHKITKRGQNVTFRCDPISEHNRLYWYRQTLGQGPEFLTYFQNEAQLEKSRLLSDRFSAERPKGSFSTLEIQRTEQGDSAMYLCASSLVDITDKQYFGPGTRLTVL.